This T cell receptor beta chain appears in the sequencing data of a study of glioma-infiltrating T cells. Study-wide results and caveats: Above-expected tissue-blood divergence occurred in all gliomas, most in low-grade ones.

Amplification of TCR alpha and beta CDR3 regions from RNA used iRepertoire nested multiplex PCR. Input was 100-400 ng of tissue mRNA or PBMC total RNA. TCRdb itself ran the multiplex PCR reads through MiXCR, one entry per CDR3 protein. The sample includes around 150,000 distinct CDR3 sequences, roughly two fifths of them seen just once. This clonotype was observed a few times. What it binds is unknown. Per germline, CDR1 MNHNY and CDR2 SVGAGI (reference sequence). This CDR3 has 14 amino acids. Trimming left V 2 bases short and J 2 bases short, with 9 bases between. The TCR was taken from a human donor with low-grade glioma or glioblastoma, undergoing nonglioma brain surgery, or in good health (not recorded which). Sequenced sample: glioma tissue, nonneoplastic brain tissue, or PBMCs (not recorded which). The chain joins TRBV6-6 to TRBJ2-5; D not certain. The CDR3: CASSYGSAQETQYF. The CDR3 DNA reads TGTGCCAGCAGTTACGGGTCAGCACAAGAGACCCAGTACTTC.